The clone carrying this T cell receptor beta chain was counted many times. Its antigen is as yet unknown. This entry comes from a study of T cells in Graves' hyperthyroidism and ophthalmopathy. Points from the study as a whole: Most thyroid clonotypes with frequency above 0.001 were detected in blood.

Amplification of TCR beta CDR3 regions was performed using RNA transcripts as template. Researchers ran a first-round RT-PCR on the TCR CDR3 using the HTBI primer set. TCRdb reanalysed the multiplex PCR reads using MiXCR and keeps one entry per CDR3 protein. The sample includes 300,000 to 450,000 distinct CDR3 sequences, roughly 15% of them seen just once. Germline V gene sequence: CDR1 SGHKS, CDR2 YYEKEE (reference sequence). The CDR3 is made up of 13 amino acids. V lost 2 bases and J 4 bases, leaving 9 bases between the germline ends. The sequence derives from a woman younger than 45 with Graves' ophthalmopathy. Sequenced input: blood. This chain links TRBV5-5 with TRBJ2-5, with D maybe TRBD1 (6 bases). CDR3 sequence (DNA): TGTGCCAGCAGCTTAACAGGGTCAGAGACCCAGTACTTC. The encoded protein is CASSLTGSETQYF. Using reference TRBV5-5 and TRBJ2-5 for the parts outside the CDR3, the full variable domain is DAGVTQSPTHLIKTRGQQVTLRCSPISGHKSVSWYQQVLGQGPQFIFQYYEKEERGRGNFPDRFSARQFPNYSSELNVNALLLGDSALYLCASSLTGSETQYFGPGTRLLVL.